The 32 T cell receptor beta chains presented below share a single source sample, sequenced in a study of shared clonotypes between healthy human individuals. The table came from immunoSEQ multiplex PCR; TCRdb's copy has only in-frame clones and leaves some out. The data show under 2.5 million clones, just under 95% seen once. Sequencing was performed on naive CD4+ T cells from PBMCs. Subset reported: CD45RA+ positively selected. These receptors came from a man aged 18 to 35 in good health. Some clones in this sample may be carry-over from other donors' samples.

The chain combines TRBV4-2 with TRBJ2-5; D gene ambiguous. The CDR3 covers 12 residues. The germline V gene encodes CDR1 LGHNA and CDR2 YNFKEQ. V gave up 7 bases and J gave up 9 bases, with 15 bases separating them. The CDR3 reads CASTTSDGPQYF. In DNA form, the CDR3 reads TGTGCCAGCACCACGTCTGACGGGCCCCAGTACTTC.

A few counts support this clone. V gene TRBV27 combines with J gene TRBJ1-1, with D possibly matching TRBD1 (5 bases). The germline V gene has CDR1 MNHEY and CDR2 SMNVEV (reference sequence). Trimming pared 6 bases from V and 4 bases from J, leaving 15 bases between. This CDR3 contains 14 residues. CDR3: CASRSGTSSTEAFF. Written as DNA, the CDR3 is TGTGCCAGCAGGTCCGGGACGTCGAGCACTGAAGCTTTCTTT.

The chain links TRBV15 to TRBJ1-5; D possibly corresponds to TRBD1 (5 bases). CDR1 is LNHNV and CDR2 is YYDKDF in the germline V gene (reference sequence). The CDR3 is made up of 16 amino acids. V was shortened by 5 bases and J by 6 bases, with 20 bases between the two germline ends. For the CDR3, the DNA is TGTGCCACCAGCCTACGGACTGCCGGTGGGGGTCAGCCCCAGCATTTT. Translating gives CATSLRTAGGGQPQHF. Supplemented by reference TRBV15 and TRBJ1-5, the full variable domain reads DAMVIQNPRYQVTQFGKPVTLSCSQTLNHNVMYWYQQKSSQAPKLLFHYYDKDFNNEADTPDNFQSRRPNTSFCFLDIRSPGLGDTAMYLCATSLRTAGGGQPQHFGDGTRLSIL.

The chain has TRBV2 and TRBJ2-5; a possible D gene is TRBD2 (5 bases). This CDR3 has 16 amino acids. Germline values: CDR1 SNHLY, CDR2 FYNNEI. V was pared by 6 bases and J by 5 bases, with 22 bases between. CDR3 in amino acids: CASSQSPFSAGETQYF. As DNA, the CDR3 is TGTGCCAGCAGCCAATCCCCCTTTAGCGCGGGCGAGACCCAGTACTTC. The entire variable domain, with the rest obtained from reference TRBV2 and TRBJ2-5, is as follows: EPEVTQTPSHQVTQMGQEVILRCVPISNHLYFYWYRQILGQKVEFLVSFYNNEISEKSEIFDDQFSVERPDGSNFTLKIRSTKLEDSAMYFCASSQSPFSAGETQYFGPGTRLLVL.

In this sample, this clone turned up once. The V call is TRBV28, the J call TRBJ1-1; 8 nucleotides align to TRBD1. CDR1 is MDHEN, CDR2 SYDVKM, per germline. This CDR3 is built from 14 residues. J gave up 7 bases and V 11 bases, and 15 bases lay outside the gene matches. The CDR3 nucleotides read TGTGCCGGTCGCCCAGGGCAGGGGGCGGATGAAGCTTTCTTT. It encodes CAGRPGQGADEAFF. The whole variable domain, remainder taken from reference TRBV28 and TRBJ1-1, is DVKVTQSSRYLVKRTGEKVFLECVQDMDHENMFWYRQDPGLGLRLIYFSYDVKMKEKGDIPEGYSVSREKKERFSLILESASTNQTSMYLCAGRPGQGADEAFFGQGTRLTVV.

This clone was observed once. CDR3: CASSPNTEAFF. In DNA, the CDR3 is TGCGCCAGCAGTCCCAACACTGAAGCTTTCTTT. This chain connects TRBV23-1 to TRBJ1-1; unclear D gene. TRBV23-1 belongs to the ORF category, with a function that is uncertain. V shed 4 bases and J shed 2 bases, with 2 bases lying between them. CDR3 length: 11 residues.

CDR3 DNA sequence: TGTGCCAGCACCTTTTCCGGGACAGGAGACGAGCAGTACTTC. Amino acids: CASTFSGTGDEQYF. The chain carries TRBV5-6 and TRBJ2-7; 8 nucleotides match TRBD1. V shed 6 bases, J shed 5 bases, and the junction held 10 bases outside the gene matches. Germline CDR1 and CDR2: SGHDT and YYEEEE. This CDR3 region has 14 residues.

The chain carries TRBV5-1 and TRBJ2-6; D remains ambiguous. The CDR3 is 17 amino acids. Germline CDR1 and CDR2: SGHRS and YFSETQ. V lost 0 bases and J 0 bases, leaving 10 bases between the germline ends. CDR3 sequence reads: CASSLGPGASGANVLTF. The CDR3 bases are TGCGCCAGCAGCTTGGGCCCTGGTGCCTCTGGGGCCAACGTCCTGACTTTC.

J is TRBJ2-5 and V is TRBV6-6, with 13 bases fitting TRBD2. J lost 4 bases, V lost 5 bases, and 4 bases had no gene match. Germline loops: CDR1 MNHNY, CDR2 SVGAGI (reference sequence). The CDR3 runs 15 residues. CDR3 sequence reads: CASSTGLAGIETQYF. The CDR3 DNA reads TGTGCCAGCAGTACGGGACTAGCGGGAATAGAGACCCAGTACTTC.

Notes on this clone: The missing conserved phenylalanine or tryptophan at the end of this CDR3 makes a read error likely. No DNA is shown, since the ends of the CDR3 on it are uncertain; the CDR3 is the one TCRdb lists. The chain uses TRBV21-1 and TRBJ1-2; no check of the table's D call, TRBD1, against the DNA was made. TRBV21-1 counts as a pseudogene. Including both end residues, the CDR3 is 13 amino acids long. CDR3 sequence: CASSTPGKGQAWL.

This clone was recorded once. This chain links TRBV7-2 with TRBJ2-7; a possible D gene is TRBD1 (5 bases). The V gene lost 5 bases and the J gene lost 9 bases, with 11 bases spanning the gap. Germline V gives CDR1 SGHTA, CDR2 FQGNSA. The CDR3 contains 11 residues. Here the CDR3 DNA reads TGTGCCAGCAGCCCCGGAGACAGGCAGTACTTC. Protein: CASSPGDRQYF.

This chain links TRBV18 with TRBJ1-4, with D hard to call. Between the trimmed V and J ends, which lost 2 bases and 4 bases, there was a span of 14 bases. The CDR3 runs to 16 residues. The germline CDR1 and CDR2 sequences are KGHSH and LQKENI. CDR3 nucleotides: TGTGCCAGCTCACCATTAAAAGGTAACCATAATGAAAAACTGTTTTTT. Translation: CASSPLKGNHNEKLFF.

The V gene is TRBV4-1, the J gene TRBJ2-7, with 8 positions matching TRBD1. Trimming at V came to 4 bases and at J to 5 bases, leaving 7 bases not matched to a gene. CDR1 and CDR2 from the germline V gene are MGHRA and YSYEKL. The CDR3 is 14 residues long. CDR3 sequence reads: CASSRGQGWDEQYF. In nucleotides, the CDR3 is TGCGCCAGCAGCCGAGGACAGGGTTGGGACGAGCAGTACTTC.

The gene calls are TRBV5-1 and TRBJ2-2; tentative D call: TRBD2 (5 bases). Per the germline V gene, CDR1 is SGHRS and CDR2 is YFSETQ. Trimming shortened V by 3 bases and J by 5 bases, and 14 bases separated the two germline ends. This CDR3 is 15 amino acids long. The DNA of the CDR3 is TGCGCCAGCAGCTGGGCCGGAGGCGTGACCGGGGAGCTGTTTTTT. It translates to CASSWAGGVTGELFF.

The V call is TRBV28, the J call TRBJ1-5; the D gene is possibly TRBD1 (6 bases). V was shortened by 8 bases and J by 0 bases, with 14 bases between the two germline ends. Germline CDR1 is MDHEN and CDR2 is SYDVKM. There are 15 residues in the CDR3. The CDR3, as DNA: TGTGCCAGCCGACGCCTGGACAGTAGCAATCAGCCCCAGCATTTT. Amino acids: CASRRLDSSNQPQHF.

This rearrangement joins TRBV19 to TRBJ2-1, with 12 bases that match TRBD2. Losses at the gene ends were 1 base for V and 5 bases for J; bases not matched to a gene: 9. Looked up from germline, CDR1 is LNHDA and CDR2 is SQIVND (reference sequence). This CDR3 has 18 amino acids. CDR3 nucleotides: TGTGCCAGTAGTATAGGACTAGCGGGAGCTCCAGGGGACAATGAGCAGTTCTTC. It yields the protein CASSIGLAGAPGDNEQFF.

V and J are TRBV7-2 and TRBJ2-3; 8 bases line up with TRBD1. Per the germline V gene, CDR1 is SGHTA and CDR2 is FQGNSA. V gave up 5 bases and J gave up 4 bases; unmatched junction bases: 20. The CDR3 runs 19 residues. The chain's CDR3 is CASSPRQGASARWADTQYF. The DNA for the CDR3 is TGTGCCAGCAGCCCCAGGCAGGGGGCAAGTGCTAGATGGGCAGATACGCAGTATTTT.

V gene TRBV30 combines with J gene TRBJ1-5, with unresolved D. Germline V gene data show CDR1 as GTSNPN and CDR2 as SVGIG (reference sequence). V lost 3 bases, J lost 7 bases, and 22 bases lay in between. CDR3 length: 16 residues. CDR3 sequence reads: CAWRDRLGRPEQPQHF. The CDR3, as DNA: TGTGCCTGGAGGGACCGACTCGGGCGACCAGAGCAGCCCCAGCATTTT.

CDR3 nucleotides: TGTGCCAGCTCATGGTCTAGCGGGAGGGCCGCAGATACGCAGTATTTT. Translation gives CASSWSSGRAADTQYF. This sequence joins TRBV18 and TRBJ2-3; 12 positions match TRBD2. J was trimmed by 4 bases and V by 5 bases; bases with no gene match: 7. Germline assignment: CDR1 KGHSH and CDR2 LQKENI. This CDR3 has 16 residues.

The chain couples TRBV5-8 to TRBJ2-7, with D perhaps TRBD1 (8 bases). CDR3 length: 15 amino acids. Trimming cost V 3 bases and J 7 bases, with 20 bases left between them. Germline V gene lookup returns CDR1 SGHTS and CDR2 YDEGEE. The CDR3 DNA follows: TGTGCCAGCAGCTCGGACAGGGCTTCCGGGGGGGAGCAGTACTTC. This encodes CASSSDRASGGEQYF.

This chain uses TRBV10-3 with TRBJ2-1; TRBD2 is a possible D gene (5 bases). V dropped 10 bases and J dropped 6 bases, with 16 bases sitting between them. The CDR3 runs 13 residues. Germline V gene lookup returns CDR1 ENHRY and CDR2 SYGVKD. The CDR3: CATGLQIFNEQFF. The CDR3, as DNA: TGTGCCACCGGACTGCAAATCTTCAATGAGCAGTTCTTC.

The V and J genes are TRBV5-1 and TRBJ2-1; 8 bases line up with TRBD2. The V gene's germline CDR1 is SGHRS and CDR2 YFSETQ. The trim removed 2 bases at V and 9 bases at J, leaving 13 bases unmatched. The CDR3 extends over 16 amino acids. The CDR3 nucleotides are TGCGCCAGCAGCTTCTTACCGGGACTAGAGGGGGGTGAGCAGTTCTTC. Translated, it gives CASSFLPGLEGGEQFF.

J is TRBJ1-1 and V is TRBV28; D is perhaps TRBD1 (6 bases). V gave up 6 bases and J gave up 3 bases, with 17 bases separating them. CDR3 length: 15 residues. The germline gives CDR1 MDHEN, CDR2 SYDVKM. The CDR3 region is CASSLTGLGDTEAFF. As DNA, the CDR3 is TGTGCCAGCAGCCTAACAGGGCTGGGGGACACTGAAGCTTTCTTT. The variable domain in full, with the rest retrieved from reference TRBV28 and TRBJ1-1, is DVKVTQSSRYLVKRTGEKVFLECVQDMDHENMFWYRQDPGLGLRLIYFSYDVKMKEKGDIPEGYSVSREKKERFSLILESASTNQTSMYLCASSLTGLGDTEAFFGQGTRLTVV.

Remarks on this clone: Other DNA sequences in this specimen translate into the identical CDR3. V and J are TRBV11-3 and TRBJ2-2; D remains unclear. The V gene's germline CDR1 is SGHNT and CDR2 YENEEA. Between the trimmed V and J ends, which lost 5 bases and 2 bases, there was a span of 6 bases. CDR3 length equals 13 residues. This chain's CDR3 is CASSPGNTGELFF. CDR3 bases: TGTGCCAGCAGCCCCGGCAACACCGGGGAGCTGTTTTTT.

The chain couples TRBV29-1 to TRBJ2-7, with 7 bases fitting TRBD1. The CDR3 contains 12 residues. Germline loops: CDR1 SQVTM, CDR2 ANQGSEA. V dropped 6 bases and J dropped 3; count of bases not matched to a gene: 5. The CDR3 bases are TGCAGCGTCCGGGACAGAAACTACGAGCAGTACTTC. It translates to CSVRDRNYEQYF.

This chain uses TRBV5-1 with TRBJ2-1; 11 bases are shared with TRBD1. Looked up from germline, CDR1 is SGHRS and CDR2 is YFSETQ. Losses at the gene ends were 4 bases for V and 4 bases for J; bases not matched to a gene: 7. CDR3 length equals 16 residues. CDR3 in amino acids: CASSLGQGAHYNEQFF. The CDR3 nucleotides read TGCGCCAGCAGCCTCGGACAGGGGGCGCATTACAATGAGCAGTTCTTC.

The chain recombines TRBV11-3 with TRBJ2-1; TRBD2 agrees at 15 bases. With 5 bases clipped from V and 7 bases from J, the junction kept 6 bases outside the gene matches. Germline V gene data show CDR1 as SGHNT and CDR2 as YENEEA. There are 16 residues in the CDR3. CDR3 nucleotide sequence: TGTGCCAGCAGCAGTGGACTAGCGGGAGGGATTAATGAGCAGTTCTTC. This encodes CASSSGLAGGINEQFF.

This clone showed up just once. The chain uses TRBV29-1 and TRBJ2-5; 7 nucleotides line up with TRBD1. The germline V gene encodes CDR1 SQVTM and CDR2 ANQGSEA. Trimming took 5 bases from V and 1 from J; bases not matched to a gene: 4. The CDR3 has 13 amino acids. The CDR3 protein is CSVRGQRQETQYF. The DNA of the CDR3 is TGCAGCGTTCGGGGACAGCGCCAAGAGACCCAGTACTTC.

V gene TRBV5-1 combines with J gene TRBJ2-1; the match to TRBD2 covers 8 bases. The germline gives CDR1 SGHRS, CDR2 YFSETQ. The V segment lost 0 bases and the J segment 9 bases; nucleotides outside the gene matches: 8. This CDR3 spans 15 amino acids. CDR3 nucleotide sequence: TGCGCCAGCAGCTTGGGTCTAGCGGGTTACGTTGAGCAGTTCTTC. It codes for CASSLGLAGYVEQFF.

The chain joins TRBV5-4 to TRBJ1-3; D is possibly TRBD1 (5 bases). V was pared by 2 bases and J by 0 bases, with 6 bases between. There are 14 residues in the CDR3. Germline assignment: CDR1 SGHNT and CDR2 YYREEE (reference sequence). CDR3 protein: CASSFGTSGNTIYF. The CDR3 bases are TGTGCCAGCAGCTTCGGGACCTCTGGAAACACCATATATTTT.

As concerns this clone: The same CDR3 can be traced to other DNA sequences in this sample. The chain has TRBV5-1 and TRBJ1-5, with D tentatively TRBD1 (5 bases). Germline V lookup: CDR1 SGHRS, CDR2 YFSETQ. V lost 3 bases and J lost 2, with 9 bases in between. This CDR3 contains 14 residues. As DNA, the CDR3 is TGCGCCAGCAGCTCAGGAGGGGGCAATCAGCCCCAGCATTTT. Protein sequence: CASSSGGGNQPQHF.

CDR3 amino acids: CASRTLAGGYNEQFF. CDR3 DNA: TGTGCCAGCAGGACTCTGGCGGGAGGCTACAATGAGCAGTTCTTC. The chain uses TRBV28 and TRBJ2-1, with TRBD2 matching 8 bases. The CDR3 extends over 15 amino acids. CDR1 and CDR2 (germline): MDHEN, SYDVKM. V lost 6 bases and J lost 3; bases outside the gene matches: 7. The variable domain in full, with the rest retrieved from reference TRBV28 and TRBJ2-1, is DVKVTQSSRYLVKRTGEKVFLECVQDMDHENMFWYRQDPGLGLRLIYFSYDVKMKEKGDIPEGYSVSREKKERFSLILESASTNQTSMYLCASRTLAGGYNEQFFGPGTRLTVL.